This T cell receptor beta chain was obtained from a study of T-cell reconstitution after alpha-beta-depleted transplantation in children. CDR1 and CDR2 (germline): SGHTA, FQGNSA. Trimming pared 5 bases from V and 7 bases from J, leaving 20 bases between. The CDR3 runs 15 residues. This sample's TCRbeta library carried unique molecular identifier barcodes. One entry per CDR3 protein, called by TCRdb with MiXCR from the PCR reads. The sample has around 680,000 distinct CDR3 sequences; 16% are singletons. The chain employs TRBV7-2 and TRBJ2-5; the D gene could be TRBD1 or TRBD2 (5 bases each). The TCR was taken from a human donor who donated a stem cell graft to a child with acute myeloid leukemia. This material consisted of PBMCs from the stem cell graft donor, taken from the stem cell graft. CDR3 DNA: TGTGCCAGCAGCCCGGGGCTCGCAGGCAGCGGGACCCAGTACTTC. This encodes CASSPGLAGSGTQYF.